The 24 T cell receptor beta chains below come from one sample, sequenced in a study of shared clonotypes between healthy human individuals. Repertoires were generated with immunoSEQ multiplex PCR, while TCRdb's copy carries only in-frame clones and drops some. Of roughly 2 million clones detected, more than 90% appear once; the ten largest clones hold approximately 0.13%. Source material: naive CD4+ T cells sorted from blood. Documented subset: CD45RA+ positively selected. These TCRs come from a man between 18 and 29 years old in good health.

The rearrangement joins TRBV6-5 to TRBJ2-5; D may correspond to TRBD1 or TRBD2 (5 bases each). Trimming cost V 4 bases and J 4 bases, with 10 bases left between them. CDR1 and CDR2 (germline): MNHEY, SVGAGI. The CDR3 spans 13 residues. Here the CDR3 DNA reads TGTGCCAGCAGTTCTTTTGGGGGAGAGACCCAGTACTTC. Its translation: CASSSFGGETQYF.

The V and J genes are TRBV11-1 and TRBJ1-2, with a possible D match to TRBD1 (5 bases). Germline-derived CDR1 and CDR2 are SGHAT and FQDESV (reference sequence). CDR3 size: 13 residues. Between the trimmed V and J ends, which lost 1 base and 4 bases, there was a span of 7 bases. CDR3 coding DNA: TGTGCCAGCAGCTTAGATGGGACCTATGGCTACACCTTC. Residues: CASSLDGTYGYTF.

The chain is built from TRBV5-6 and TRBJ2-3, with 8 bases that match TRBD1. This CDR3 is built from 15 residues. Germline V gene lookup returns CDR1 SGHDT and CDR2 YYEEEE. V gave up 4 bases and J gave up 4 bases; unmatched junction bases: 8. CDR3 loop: CASSNGQGRADTQYF. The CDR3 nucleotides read TGTGCCAGCAGCAATGGACAGGGAAGGGCAGATACGCAGTATTTT.

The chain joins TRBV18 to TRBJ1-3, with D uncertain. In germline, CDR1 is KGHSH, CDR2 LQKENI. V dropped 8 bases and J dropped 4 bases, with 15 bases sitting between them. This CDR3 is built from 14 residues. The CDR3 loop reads CASRRPLQGNTIYF. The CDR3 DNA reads TGTGCCAGCCGCAGGCCACTCCAGGGAAACACCATATATTTT.

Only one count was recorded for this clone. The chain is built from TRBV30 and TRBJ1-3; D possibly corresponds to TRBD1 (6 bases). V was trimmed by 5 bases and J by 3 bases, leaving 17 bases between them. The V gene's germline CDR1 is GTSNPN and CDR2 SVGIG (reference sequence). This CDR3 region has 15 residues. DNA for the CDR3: TGTGCCTGGGGCCCCTTACAGGGCTATGGAAACACCATATATTTT. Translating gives CAWGPLQGYGNTIYF.

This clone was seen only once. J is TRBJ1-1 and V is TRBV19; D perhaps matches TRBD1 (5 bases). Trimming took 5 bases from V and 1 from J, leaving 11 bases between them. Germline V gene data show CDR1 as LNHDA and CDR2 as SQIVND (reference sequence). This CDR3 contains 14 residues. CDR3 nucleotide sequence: TGTGCCAGTAGTTGGAGAGGGGCGAACACTGAAGCTTTCTTT. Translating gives CASSWRGANTEAFF.

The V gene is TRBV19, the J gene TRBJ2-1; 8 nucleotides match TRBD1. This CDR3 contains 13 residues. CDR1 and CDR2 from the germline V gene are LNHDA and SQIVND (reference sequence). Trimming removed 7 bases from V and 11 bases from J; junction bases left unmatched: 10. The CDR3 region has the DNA TGTGCCAGTACTAAGGACAGGGAAGATAAGCAGTTCTTC. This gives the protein CASTKDREDKQFF. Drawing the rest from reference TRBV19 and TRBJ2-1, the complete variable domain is DGGITQSPKYLFRKEGQNVTLSCEQNLNHDAMYWYRQDPGQGLRLIYYSQIVNDFQKGDIAEGYSVSREKKESFPLTVTSAQKNPTAFYLCASTKDREDKQFFGPGTRLTVL.

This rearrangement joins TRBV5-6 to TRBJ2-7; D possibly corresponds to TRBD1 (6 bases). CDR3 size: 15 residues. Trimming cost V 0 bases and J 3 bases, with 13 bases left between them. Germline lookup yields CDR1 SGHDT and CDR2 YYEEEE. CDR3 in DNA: TGTGCCAGCAGCTTGGCACAGGGTAAGGGCTACGAGCAGTACTTC. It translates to CASSLAQGKGYEQYF.

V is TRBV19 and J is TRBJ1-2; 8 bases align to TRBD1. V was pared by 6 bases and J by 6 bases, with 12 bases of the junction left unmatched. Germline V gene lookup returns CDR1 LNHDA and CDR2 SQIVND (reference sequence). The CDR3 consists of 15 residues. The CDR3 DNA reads TGTGCCAGTAGACAGGGGGACGGCCGTAGAGATGGCTACACCTTC. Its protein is CASRQGDGRRDGYTF.

Written as DNA, the CDR3 is TGTGCCTCAAAGGCCGCGGGTCGGGACACCGGGGAGCTGTTTTTT. Amino acid sequence: CASKAAGRDTGELFF. The chain uses TRBV28 and TRBJ2-2, with D possibly being TRBD2 (5 bases). V lost 11 bases, J lost 3 bases, and 19 bases lay in between. CDR1 is MDHEN and CDR2 is SYDVKM in the germline V gene. This CDR3 comprises 15 residues. Using reference TRBV28 and TRBJ2-2 for the parts outside the CDR3, the full variable domain is DVKVTQSSRYLVKRTGEKVFLECVQDMDHENMFWYRQDPGLGLRLIYFSYDVKMKEKGDIPEGYSVSREKKERFSLILESASTNQTSMYLCASKAAGRDTGELFFGEGSRLTVL.

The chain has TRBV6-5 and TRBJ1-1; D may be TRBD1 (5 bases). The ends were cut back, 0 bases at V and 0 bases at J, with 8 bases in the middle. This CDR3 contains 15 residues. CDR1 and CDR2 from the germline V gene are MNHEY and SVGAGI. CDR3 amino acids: CASSYSGEMNTEAFF. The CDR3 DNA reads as TGTGCCAGCAGTTACTCGGGGGAAATGAACACTGAAGCTTTCTTT.

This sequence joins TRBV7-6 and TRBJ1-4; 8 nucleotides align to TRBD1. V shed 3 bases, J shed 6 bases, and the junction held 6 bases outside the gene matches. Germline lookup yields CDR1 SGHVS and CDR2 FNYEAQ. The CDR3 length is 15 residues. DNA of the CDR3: TGTGCCAGCAGCTTGGGGACAGGCGGGTATGAAAAACTGTTTTTT. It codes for CASSLGTGGYEKLFF.

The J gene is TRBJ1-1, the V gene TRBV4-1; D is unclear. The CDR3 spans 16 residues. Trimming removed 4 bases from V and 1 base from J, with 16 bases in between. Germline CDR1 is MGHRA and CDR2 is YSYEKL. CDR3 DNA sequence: TGCGCCAGCAGCCGTCCTAAAGGAGCGGGGAACACTGAAGCTTTCTTT. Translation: CASSRPKGAGNTEAFF.

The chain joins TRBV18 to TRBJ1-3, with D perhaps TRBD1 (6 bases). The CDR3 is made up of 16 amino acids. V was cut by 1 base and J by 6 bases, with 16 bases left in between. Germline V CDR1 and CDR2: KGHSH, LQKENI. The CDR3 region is CASSPLQGTGENTIYF. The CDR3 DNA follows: TGTGCCAGCTCACCACTGCAGGGGACTGGCGAAAACACCATATATTTT.

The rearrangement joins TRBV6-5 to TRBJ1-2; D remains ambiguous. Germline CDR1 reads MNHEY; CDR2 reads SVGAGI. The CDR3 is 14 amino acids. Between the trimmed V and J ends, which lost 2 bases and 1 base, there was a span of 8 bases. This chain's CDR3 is CASSYNQNNYGYTF. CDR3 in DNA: TGTGCCAGCAGTTACAACCAGAATAACTATGGCTACACCTTC.

Written as DNA, the CDR3 is TGTGCCAGCACCCAGGAGGCAGCGTTAGCCAAAAACATTCAGTACTTC. It codes for CASTQEAALAKNIQYF. The rearrangement joins TRBV7-2 to TRBJ2-4, with D possibly being TRBD2 (5 bases). The germline CDR1 and CDR2 sequences are SGHTA and FQGNSA. This CDR3 comprises 16 residues. Trimming cost V 7 bases and J 0 bases, with 16 bases left between them.

CDR3 amino acids: CASSSRVKDRYNEQFF. The CDR3, as DNA: TGTGCCAGCAGTTCCCGCGTTAAGGACCGATACAATGAGCAGTTCTTC. The chain has TRBV6-5 and TRBJ2-1; unclear D gene. The CDR3 loop spans 16 amino acids. The germline gives CDR1 MNHEY, CDR2 SVGAGI. V was pared by 4 bases and J by 4 bases, with 17 bases between.

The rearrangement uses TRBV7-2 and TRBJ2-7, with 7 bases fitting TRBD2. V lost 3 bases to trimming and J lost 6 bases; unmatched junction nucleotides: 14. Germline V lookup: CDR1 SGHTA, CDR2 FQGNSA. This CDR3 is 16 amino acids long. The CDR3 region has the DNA TGTGCCAGCAGCTTTAAACTAGCGTGGGGTTCGGCCGAGCAGTACTTC. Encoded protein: CASSFKLAWGSAEQYF.

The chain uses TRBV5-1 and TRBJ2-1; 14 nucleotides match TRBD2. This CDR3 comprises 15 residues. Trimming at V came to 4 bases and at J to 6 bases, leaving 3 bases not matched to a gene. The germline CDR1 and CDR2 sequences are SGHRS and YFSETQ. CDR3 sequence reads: CASSVGLAGANEQFF. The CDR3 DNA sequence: TGCGCCAGCAGCGTGGGACTAGCGGGAGCCAATGAGCAGTTCTTC.

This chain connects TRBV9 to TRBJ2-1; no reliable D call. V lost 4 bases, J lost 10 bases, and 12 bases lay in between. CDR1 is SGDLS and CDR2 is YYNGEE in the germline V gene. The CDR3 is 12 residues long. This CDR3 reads CASSQASGEQFF. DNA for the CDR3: TGTGCCAGCAGCCAAGCGTCTGGGGAGCAGTTCTTC. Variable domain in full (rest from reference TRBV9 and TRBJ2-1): DSGVTQTPKHLITATGQRVTLRCSPRSGDLSVYWYQQSLDQGLQFLIQYYNGEERAKGNILERFSAQQFPDLHSELNLSSLELGDSALYFCASSQASGEQFFGPGTRLTVL.

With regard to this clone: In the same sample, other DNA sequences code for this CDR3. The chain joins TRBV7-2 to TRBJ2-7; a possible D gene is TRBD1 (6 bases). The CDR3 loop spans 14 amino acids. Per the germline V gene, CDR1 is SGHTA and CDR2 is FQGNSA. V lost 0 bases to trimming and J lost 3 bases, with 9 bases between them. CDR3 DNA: TGTGCCAGCAGCTTAGCGGCGACAGGCTACGAGCAGTACTTC. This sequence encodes CASSLAATGYEQYF.

The CDR3 is CASSLRSGTEPYEQYF. CDR3 nucleotide sequence: TGTGCCAGCAGCTTACGTTCCGGGACAGAACCCTACGAGCAGTACTTC. The chain recombines TRBV7-8 with TRBJ2-7; 7 positions agree with TRBD1. The CDR3 is 16 amino acids. V shed 2 bases and J 2 bases; nucleotides not matched to a gene: 9. CDR1 is SGHVS, CDR2 FQNEAQ, per germline.

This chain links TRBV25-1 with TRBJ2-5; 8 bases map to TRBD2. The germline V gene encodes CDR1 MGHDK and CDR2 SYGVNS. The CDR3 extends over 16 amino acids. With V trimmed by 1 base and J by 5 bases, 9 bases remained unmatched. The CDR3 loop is CASSELDDRTSETQYF. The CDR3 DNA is TGTGCCAGCAGTGAATTGGACGACAGGACTAGCGAGACCCAGTACTTC.

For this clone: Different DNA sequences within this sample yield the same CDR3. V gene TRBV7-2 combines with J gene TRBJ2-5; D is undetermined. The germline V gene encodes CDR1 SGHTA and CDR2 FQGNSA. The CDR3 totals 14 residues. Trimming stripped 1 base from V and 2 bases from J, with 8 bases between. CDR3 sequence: CASSLGRQQETQYF. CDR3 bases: TGTGCCAGCAGCTTAGGTCGGCAGCAAGAGACCCAGTACTTC.